This passage covers 9 T cell receptor beta chains from one sample sequenced in a study of cytotoxic CD8 clonotypes in ibrutinib-treated CLL. Profiling relied on immunoSEQ multiplex PCR, and the TCRdb table lists in-frame clones only, not all of them. The sample includes about 21,000 clones, approximately 69% of them seen just once. Sequencing used PBMCs, obtained before ibrutinib treatment. These receptors were taken from a human donor with chronic lymphocytic leukemia.

This rearrangement joins TRBV19 to TRBJ1-5; D is possibly TRBD1 (6 bases). The length of the CDR3 is 16 residues. Germline CDR1 and CDR2: LNHDA and SQIVND (reference sequence). Trimming shortened V by 0 bases and J by 9 bases, and 18 bases separated the two germline ends. The chain's CDR3 is CASSIDHTGWFVPQHF. The CDR3 DNA sequence: TGTGCCAGTAGTATAGATCATACAGGGTGGTTTGTGCCCCAGCATTTT.

This clone is medium-sized by share. The chain has TRBV2 and TRBJ2-1; a possible D gene is TRBD2 (6 bases). CDR3 length equals 15 residues. The V gene lost 2 bases and the J gene lost 7 bases, with 15 bases spanning the gap. Germline CDR1 and CDR2: SNHLY and FYNNEI. The DNA of the CDR3 is TGTGCCAGCAGTGAAATAGCGCTAGGAGGGAATGAGCAGTTCTTC. Translation: CASSEIALGGNEQFF.

The rearrangement links TRBV28 to TRBJ2-2, with a tentative D call TRBD1 (5 bases). The CDR3 is made up of 15 amino acids. Germline assignment: CDR1 MDHEN and CDR2 SYDVKM. Trimming removed 1 base from V and 7 bases from J, with 13 bases in between. CDR3 DNA sequence: TGTGCCAGCAGTTTATCAGGGTACCACATCGGGGAGCTGTTTTTT. Encoded protein: CASSLSGYHIGELFF.

The chain combines TRBV4-1 with TRBJ1-1, with a tentative D call TRBD1 (5 bases). The CDR3 has 14 residues. V lost 1 base and J 7 bases, leaving 13 bases between the germline ends. Germline values: CDR1 MGHRA, CDR2 YSYEKL. The CDR3 nucleotides read TGCGCCAGCAGCCAAGGGGGGGGTGAGGGTGAAGCTTTCTTT. Its translation: CASSQGGGEGEAFF.

This clone was found a few times. The chain links TRBV5-4 to TRBJ1-2; D perhaps matches TRBD1 (6 bases). The CDR3 contains 13 residues. V was pared by 4 bases and J by 6 bases, with 13 bases between. Germline V gene sequence: CDR1 SGHNT, CDR2 YYREEE (reference sequence). The DNA for the CDR3 is TGTGCCAGCAGCGAGGTACAGGGCGATGGCTACACCTTC. It specifies CASSEVQGDGYTF.

V usage is TRBV6-5 and J usage is TRBJ2-7; 9 nucleotides match TRBD1. Per the germline V gene, CDR1 is MNHEY and CDR2 is SVGAGI. Trimming took 3 bases from V and 4 from J; bases not matched to a gene: 4. The CDR3 runs 14 residues. CDR3 in amino acids: CASSYRGQGYEQYF. The CDR3 nucleotides are TGTGCCAGCAGTTATAGGGGACAGGGATACGAGCAGTACTTC.

The CDR3 sequence is CASSSRESSYEQYF. In DNA, the CDR3 is TGTGCCAGCAGCTCCAGGGAATCCTCCTACGAGCAGTACTTC. V and J are TRBV6-6 and TRBJ2-7; D might be TRBD1 (5 bases). V was cut by 6 bases and J by 0 bases, with 12 bases left in between. Germline CDR1 is MNHNY and CDR2 is SVGAGI (reference sequence). CDR3 size: 14 residues.

This clone came up a few times. The gene calls are TRBV5-4 and TRBJ2-7, with a tentative D call TRBD1 (6 bases). There are 14 residues in the CDR3. The germline V gene encodes CDR1 SGHNT and CDR2 YYREEE (reference sequence). V lost 0 bases, J lost 2 bases, and 9 bases lay in between. The CDR3 coding sequence is TGTGCCAGCAGCTTGGGGGGGCCGACCTACGAGCAGTACTTC. It codes for CASSLGGPTYEQYF.

This chain joins TRBV14 and TRBJ2-2; TRBD2 aligns across 9 bases. V lost 2 bases to trimming and J lost 5 bases; unmatched junction nucleotides: 3. CDR3 length: 15 amino acids. Germline V gene sequence: CDR1 SGHDN, CDR2 FVKESK. The CDR3 region has the DNA TGTGCCAGCAGCCAACTAGCGGGGTTTACCGGGGAGCTGTTTTTT. It encodes CASSQLAGFTGELFF.